What follows are 9 T cell receptor beta chains derived from one specimen sequenced in a study of preoperative IRX-2 immunotherapy in early breast cancer. Here immunoSEQ multiplex PCR was the method, and the copy in TCRdb shows in-frame clones only, minus some. This sample has about 2,800 clones; around 74% occur once, and the top ten carry about an eighth. Treatment meaning: preoperative locoregional IRX-2 cytokine immunotherapy. Source: tumor tissue, taken before IRX-2 immunotherapy. The source of these receptors is a human donor with breast cancer.

The V call is TRBV7-1, the J call TRBJ2-7; TRBD2 agrees at 12 bases. TRBV7-1 is an open reading frame, and its role is uncertain. CDR3 length: 17 amino acids. Trimming cost V 5 bases and J 1 base; bases outside gene matches: 9. The CDR3: CASSRLPGLAGSYEQYF. The CDR3, as DNA: TGTGCCAGCAGCCGACTCCCGGGACTAGCGGGTTCCTACGAGCAGTACTTC.

A single count supports this clone. The chain recombines TRBV28 with TRBJ1-2, with 10 bases aligning to TRBD1. This CDR3 spans 15 amino acids. The junction had 2 bases not matched to a gene; V was cut back by 3 bases and J by 1 base. The germline V gene encodes CDR1 MDHEN and CDR2 SYDVKM. The CDR3 spells CASSLTGGLNYGYTF. The CDR3 DNA reads TGTGCCAGCAGTTTGACAGGGGGCCTTAACTATGGCTACACCTTC.

The chain couples TRBV6-8 to TRBJ2-3; 8 bases map to TRBD2. Trimming at V came to 4 bases and at J to 3 bases, leaving 3 bases not matched to a gene. Looked up from germline, CDR1 is MNHGY and CDR2 is SAAAGT. This CDR3 is built from 14 residues. CDR3 DNA sequence: TGTGCCAGCAGTTCCCGGGGGGGAACAGATACGCAGTATTTT. This encodes CASSSRGGTDTQYF.

The J gene is TRBJ2-7, the V gene TRBV28, with 10 positions matching TRBD2. Losses at the gene ends were 4 bases for V and 3 bases for J; bases not matched to a gene: 9. The CDR3 loop spans 16 amino acids. Germline CDR1 MDHEN, CDR2 SYDVKM. CDR3 DNA: TGTGCCAGCAGTTCTCTAGCGGGAGAAGGGAGCTACGAGCAGTACTTC. Translating it yields CASSSLAGEGSYEQYF.

This clone was detected only a few times. V is TRBV6-1 and J is TRBJ1-5; D not resolved. Germline CDR1 reads MNHNS; CDR2 reads SASEGT. This CDR3 is built from 12 residues. Between the trimmed V and J ends, which lost 1 base and 4 bases, there was a span of 2 bases. Written as DNA, the CDR3 is TGTGCCAGCAGTGAAGGGAATCAGCCCCAGCATTTT. This sequence encodes CASSEGNQPQHF.

The chain employs TRBV23-1 and TRBJ1-5, with D perhaps matching TRBD1 (5 bases). TRBV23-1 is assigned to the ORF class and has an uncertain function. The CDR3 totals 13 residues. Trimming took off 8 bases at V and 4 bases at J, with 12 bases between the two ends. As DNA, the CDR3 is TGCGCCAGCGGGGGAGGGAGAAATCAGCCCCAGCATTTT. It codes for CASGGGRNQPQHF.

The chain couples TRBV27 to TRBJ2-2; perhaps TRBD1 as D (6 bases). Germline CDR1 and CDR2: MNHEY and SMNVEV (reference sequence). The CDR3 covers 13 residues. Trimming took off 6 bases at V and 4 bases at J, with 9 bases between the two ends. The CDR3 loop reads CASSQGFTGELFF. The CDR3 DNA follows: TGTGCCAGCAGCCAGGGGTTCACCGGGGAGCTGTTTTTT.

V and J are TRBV19 and TRBJ2-3, with TRBD2 matching 7 bases. V was clipped by 8 bases and J by 6 bases; unmatched bases: 8. Germline V gene lookup returns CDR1 LNHDA and CDR2 SQIVND (reference sequence). The CDR3 consists of 13 residues. CDR3 bases: TGTGCCAGTTTTGGAGCGGGACTTGATACGCAGTATTTT. Translating it yields CASFGAGLDTQYF.

The chain links TRBV10-3 to TRBJ1-3; TRBD1 might be the D (5 bases). The germline CDR1 and CDR2 sequences are ENHRY and SYGVKD. V dropped 0 bases and J dropped 4 bases, with 7 bases sitting between them. The CDR3 extends over 14 amino acids. The DNA for the CDR3 is TGTGCCATCAGTGAGTCGAGGGGCGGAAACACCATATATTTT. It codes for CAISESRGGNTIYF.